This section outlines one TCR beta chain sequence together with its context. Its antigen is still unknown. The input lacks base qualities; no much larger clone sits a single base away. This specimen belongs to a study of blood T cell repertoires in COVID-19 (TCRdb year 2020). As for the study more broadly: Samples covering the acute and convalescent phases of COVID-19 were provided by collaborators in the United States, Italy and Spain. The prospective study material was composed of cDNA or gDNA derived from T cells, B-cell-depleted T cells, or PBMCs. Deeply sampled blood TCRbeta repertoires from subjects exposed to, actively infected with, or recovered from COVID-19 were included in the dataset. The repertoires were released in a freely available public database meant as a resource for research on the immune response to SARS-CoV-2. The samples were drawn from the first 160 participants of the ongoing ImmuneRACE study and from 1,254 subjects provided by 6 global collaborators. Sample metadata almost always included a de-identified subject ID, COVID-19 status, age in years and sex. Where available, HLA class I and class II types were taken from metadata supplied by the sample provider and were not determined by assay-based typing.

TCRbeta CDR3 regions were amplified from genomic DNA using the immunoSEQ Assay, a bias-controlled multiplex PCR. As for how the authors treated the data: Nucleated cell counts per sample were estimated from amplification of reference gene primers within the assay. To quantify the absolute abundance of each unique TCRbeta CDR3 rearrangement, sequence reads were collapsed and filtered. For each sample, productive Simpson clonality was calculated as the square root of Simpson's diversity index across productive rearrangements. TCRdb stores this immuneACCESS table with in-frame sequences only. Part of the clones is absent; in the studies checked, under half of the shortfall reflects unresolved V genes, and no reason is known for the rest. That table is the source of V, J and clone size, and D and trimming were worked out from the DNA. The table for this sample lists about 480,000 clones; about 88% of them were counted only once. The ten largest account for 0.7% to 1% of the sample.

The study at large found these results: How much clinical and demographic metadata was included differed by source and by participant, and the metadata was provided uncurated.

The V end gives up 6 bases and the J end 2 bases, leaving 4 bases in the junction not matched to a gene. Including the terminal cysteine and phenylalanine, the CDR3 comprises 14 residues. The read is trimmed to its CDR3 DNA, 42 bases read in frame from base 1. The germline V gene sets CDR1 to SNHLY and CDR2 to FYNNEI. One collaborating source in Seattle enrolled patients while the patients were actively infected and followed the patients over time throughout the course of disease. Collaborating institutions collected whole blood in K2EDTA tubes following their own protocols. For TCRbeta analysis, collaborators shipped samples as frozen whole blood, isolated PBMCs, or DNA extracted from either of those sample types.

The sequenced sample consisted of peripheral blood. The chain is assembled from TRBV2 and TRBJ1-2, with TRBD1 matching 9 junction bases. The clonotype comes from a man younger than 35 with COVID-19, enrolled during active disease. The CDR3 in this case is CASSLDRGNYGYTF. The DNA sequence follows: TGTGCCAGCAGCCTAGACAGGGGGAACTATGGCTACACCTTC.